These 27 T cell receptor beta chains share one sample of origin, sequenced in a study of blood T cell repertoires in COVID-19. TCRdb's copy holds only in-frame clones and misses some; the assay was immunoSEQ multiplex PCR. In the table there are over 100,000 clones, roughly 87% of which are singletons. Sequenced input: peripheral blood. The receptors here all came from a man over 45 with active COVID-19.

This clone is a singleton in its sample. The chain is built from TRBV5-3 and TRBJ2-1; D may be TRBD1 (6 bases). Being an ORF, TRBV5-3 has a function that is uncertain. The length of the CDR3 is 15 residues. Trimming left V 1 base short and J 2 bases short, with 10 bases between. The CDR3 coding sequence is TGTGCCAGAAGCTTGAGTGCAGGGGCCTACAATGAGCAGTTCTTC. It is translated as CARSLSAGAYNEQFF.

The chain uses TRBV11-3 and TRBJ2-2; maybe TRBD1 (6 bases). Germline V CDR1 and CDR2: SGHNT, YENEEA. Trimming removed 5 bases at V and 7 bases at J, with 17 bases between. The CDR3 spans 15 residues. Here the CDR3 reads CASSKQAGVVGELFF. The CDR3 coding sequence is TGTGCCAGCAGCAAACAGGCAGGGGTAGTCGGGGAGCTGTTTTTT.

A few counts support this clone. This CDR3 is CASSGGLTDTQYF. Here the CDR3 DNA reads TGTGCCAGCAGCGGGGGACTCACAGATACGCAGTATTTT. The chain has TRBV9 and TRBJ2-3; possibly TRBD2 for D (6 bases). Deletions cut 3 bases from V and 2 bases from J, with 7 bases between. The CDR3 covers 13 residues. Germline lookup yields CDR1 SGDLS and CDR2 YYNGEE.

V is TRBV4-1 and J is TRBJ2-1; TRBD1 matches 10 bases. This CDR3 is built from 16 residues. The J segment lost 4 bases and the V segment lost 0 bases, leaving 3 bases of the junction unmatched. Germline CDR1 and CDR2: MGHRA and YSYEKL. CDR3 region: CASSQERDRGYNEQFF. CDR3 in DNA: TGCGCCAGCAGCCAAGAACGGGACAGGGGATACAATGAGCAGTTCTTC.

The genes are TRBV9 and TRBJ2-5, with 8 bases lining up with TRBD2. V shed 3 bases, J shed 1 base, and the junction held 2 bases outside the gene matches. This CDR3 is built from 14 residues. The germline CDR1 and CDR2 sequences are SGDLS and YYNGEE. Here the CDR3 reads CASSGSGAQETQYF. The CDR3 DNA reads TGTGCCAGCAGCGGTAGCGGGGCCCAAGAGACCCAGTACTTC.

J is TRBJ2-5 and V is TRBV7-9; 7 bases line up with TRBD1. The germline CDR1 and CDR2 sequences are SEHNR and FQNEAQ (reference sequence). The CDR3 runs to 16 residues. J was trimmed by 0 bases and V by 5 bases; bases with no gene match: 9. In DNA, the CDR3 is TGTGCCAGCAGCCCACAGGGGATTGGGTACCAAGAGACCCAGTACTTC. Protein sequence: CASSPQGIGYQETQYF.

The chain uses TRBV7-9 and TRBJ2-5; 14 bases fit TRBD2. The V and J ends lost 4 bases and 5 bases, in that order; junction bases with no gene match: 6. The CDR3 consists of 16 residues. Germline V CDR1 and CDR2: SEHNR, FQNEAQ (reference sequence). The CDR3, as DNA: TGTGCCAGCAGCTCCCCTGGACTAGCGGGGGGCGAGACCCAGTACTTC. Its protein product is CASSSPGLAGGETQYF. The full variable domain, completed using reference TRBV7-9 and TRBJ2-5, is DTGVSQNPRHKITKRGQNVTFRCDPISEHNRLYWYRQTLGQGPEFLTYFQNEAQLEKSRLLSDRFSAERPKGSFSTLEIQRTEQGDSAMYLCASSSPGLAGGETQYFGPGTRLLVL.

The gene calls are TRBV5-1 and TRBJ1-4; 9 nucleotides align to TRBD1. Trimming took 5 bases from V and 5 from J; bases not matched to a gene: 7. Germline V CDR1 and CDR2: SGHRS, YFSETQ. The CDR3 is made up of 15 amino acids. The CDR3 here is CASRLDRGRNEKLFF. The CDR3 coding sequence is TGCGCCAGCAGACTTGACAGGGGGAGGAATGAAAAACTGTTTTTT.

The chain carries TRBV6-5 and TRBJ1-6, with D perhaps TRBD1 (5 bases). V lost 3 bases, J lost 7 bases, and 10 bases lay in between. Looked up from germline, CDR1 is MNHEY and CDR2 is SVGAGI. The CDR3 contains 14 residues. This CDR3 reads CASSYAGGNSPLHF. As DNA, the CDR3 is TGTGCCAGCAGTTATGCCGGGGGGAATTCACCCCTCCACTTT.

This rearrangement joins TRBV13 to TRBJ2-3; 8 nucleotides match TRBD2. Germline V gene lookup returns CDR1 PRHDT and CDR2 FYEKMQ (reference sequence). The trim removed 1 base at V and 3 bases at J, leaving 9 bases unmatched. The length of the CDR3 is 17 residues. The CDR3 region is CASSLAFYPGGTDTQYF. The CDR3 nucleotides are TGTGCCAGCAGCTTAGCGTTCTATCCGGGGGGGACAGATACGCAGTATTTT. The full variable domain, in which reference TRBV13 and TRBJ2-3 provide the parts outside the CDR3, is AAGVIQSPRHLIKEKRETATLKCYPIPRHDTVYWYQQGPGQDPQFLISFYEKMQSDKGSIPDRFSAQQFSDYHSELNMSSLELGDSALYFCASSLAFYPGGTDTQYFGPGTRLTVL.

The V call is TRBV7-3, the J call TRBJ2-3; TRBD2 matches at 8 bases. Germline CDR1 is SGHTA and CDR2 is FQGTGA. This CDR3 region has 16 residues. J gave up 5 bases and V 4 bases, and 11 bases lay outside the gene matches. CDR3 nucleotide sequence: TGTGCCAGCAGCTCTAAGGTCGGGGGGGCCGTAGATACGCAGTATTTT. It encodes CASSSKVGGAVDTQYF. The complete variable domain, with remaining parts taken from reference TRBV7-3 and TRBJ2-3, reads GAGVSQTPSNKVTEKGKYVELRCDPISGHTALYWYRQSLGQGPEFLIYFQGTGAADDSGLPNDRFFAVRPEGSVSTLKIQRTERGDSAVYLCASSSKVGGAVDTQYFGPGTRLTVL.

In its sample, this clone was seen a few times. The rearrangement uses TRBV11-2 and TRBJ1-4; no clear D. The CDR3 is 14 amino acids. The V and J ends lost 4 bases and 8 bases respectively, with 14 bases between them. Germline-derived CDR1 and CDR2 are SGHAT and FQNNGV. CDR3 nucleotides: TGTGCCAGCAGCTCCGTCCGAACGGGGGAAAAACTGTTTTTT. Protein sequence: CASSSVRTGEKLFF.

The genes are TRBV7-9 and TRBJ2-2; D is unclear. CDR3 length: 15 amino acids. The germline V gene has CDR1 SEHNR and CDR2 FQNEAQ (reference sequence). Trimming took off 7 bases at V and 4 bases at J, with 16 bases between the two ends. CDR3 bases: TGTGCCAGCACCCGGTCACTGAGCTTCACCGGGGAGCTGTTTTTT. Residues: CASTRSLSFTGELFF.

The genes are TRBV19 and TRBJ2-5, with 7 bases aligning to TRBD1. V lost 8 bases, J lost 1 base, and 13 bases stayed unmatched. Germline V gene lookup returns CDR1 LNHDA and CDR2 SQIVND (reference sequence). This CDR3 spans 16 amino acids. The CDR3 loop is CASGELAGTVQETQYF. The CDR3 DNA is TGTGCCAGTGGGGAATTAGCCGGGACAGTCCAAGAGACCCAGTACTTC.

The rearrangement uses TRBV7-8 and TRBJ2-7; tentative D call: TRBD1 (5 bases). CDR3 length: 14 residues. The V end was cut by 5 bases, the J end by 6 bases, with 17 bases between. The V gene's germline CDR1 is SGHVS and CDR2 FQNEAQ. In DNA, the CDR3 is TGTGCCAGCAGCCCGGCCCCAGGGCGAGGCGAGCAGTACTTC. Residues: CASSPAPGRGEQYF.

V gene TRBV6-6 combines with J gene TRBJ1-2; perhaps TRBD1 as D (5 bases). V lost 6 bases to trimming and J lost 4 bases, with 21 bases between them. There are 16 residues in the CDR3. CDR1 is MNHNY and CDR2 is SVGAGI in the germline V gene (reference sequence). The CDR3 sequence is CASSQPVLGARYGYTF. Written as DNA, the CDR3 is TGTGCCAGCAGCCAACCCGTTTTAGGGGCGCGCTATGGCTACACCTTC.

CDR3 in amino acids: CASSAGTANSPLHF. For the CDR3, the DNA is TGTGCCAGCAGCGCCGGGACAGCAAATTCACCCCTCCACTTT. The chain links TRBV9 to TRBJ1-6; 7 positions agree with TRBD1. CDR3 size: 14 residues. Trimming took 3 bases from V and 7 from J; bases not matched to a gene: 4. Per the germline V gene, CDR1 is SGDLS and CDR2 is YYNGEE.

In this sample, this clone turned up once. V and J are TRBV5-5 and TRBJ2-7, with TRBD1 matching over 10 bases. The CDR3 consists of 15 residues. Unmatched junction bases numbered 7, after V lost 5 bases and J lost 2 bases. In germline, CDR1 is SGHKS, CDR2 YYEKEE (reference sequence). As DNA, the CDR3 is TGTGCCAGCAGTCGAGGTGGGACAGGGGCCTACGAGCAGTACTTC. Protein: CASSRGGTGAYEQYF. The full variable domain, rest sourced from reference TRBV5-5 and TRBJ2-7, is DAGVTQSPTHLIKTRGQQVTLRCSPISGHKSVSWYQQVLGQGPQFIFQYYEKEERGRGNFPDRFSARQFPNYSSELNVNALLLGDSALYLCASSRGGTGAYEQYFGPGTRLTVT.

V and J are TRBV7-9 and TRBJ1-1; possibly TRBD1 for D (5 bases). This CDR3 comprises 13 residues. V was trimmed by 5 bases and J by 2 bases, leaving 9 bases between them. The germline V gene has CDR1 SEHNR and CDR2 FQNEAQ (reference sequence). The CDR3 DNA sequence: TGTGCCAGCAGCCTGACAGCAAACACTGAAGCTTTCTTT. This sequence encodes CASSLTANTEAFF.

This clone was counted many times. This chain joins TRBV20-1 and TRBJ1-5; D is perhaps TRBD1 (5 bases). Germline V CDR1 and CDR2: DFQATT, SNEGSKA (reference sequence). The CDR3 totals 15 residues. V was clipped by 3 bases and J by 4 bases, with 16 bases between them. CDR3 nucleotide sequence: TGCAGTGCTAGTAAGGTCCCCGGGGGGAATCAGCCCCAGCATTTT. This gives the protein CSASKVPGGNQPQHF.

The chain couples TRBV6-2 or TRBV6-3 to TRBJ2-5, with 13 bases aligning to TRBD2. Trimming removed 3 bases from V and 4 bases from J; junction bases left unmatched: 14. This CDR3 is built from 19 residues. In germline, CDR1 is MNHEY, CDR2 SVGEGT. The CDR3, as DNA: TGTGCCAGCAGTTATCACCGGACTAGCGGGGGCCAAGCGCGAGAGACCCAGTACTTC. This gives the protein CASSYHRTSGGQARETQYF.

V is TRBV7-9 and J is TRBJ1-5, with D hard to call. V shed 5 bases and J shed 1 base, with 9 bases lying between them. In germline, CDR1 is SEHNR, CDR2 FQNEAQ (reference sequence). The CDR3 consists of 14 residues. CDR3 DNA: TGTGCCAGCAGCCCTAGTATCAGCAATCAGCCCCAGCATTTT. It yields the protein CASSPSISNQPQHF.

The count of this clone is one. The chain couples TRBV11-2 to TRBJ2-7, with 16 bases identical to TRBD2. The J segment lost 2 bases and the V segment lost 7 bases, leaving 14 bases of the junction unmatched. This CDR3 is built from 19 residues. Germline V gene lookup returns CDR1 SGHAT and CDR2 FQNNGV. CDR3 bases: TGTGCCAGCATTCACCTGGGACTAGCGGGGGGGCATATAACCTACGAGCAGTACTTC. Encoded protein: CASIHLGLAGGHITYEQYF.

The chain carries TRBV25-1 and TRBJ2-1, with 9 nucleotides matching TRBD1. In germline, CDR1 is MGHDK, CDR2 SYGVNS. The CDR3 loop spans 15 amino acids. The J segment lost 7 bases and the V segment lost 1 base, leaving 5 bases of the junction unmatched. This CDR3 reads CASSESGQGRNEQFF. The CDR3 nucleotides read TGTGCCAGCAGTGAATCTGGACAGGGGAGAAATGAGCAGTTCTTC.

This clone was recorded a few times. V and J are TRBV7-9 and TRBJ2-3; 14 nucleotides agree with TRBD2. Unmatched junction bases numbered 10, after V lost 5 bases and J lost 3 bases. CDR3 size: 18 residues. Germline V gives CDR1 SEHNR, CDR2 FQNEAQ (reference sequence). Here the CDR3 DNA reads TGTGCCAGCAGCCGGAGGGGGACTAGCGGGGGACAAACAGATACGCAGTATTTT. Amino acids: CASSRRGTSGGQTDTQYF.

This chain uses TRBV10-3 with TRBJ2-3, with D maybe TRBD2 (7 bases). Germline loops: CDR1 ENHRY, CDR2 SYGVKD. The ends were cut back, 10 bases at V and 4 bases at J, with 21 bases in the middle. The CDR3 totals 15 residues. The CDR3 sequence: CATREGGAMADTQYF. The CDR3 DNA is TGTGCCACTAGGGAGGGGGGGGCCATGGCAGATACGCAGTATTTT.

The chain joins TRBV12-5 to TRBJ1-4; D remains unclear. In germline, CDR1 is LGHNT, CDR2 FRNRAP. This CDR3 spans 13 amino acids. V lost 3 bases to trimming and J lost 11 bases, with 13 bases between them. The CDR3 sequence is CASGLQLREKLFF. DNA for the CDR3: TGTGCTAGTGGTTTACAGCTAAGGGAGAAACTGTTTTTT.